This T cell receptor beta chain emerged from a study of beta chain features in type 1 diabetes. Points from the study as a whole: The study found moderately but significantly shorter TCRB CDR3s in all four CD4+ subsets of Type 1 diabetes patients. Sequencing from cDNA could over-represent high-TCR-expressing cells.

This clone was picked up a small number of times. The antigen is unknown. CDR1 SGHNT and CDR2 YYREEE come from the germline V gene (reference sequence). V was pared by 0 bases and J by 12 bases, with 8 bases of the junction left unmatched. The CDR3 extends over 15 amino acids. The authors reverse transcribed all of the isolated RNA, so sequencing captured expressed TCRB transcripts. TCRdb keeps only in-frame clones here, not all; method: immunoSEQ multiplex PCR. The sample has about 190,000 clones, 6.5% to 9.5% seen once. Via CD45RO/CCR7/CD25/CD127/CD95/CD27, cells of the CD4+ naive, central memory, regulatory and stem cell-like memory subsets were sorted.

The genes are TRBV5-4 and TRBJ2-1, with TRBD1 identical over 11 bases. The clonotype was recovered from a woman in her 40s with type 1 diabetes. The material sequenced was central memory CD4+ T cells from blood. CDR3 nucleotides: TGTGCCAGCAGCTTGGGTGGGACAGGGGGGGTCGGGCAGTTCTTC. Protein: CASSLGGTGGVGQFF.